Shown below are 32 T cell receptor beta chains from a single sample sequenced in a study of vaccination and CD4 T cells after COVID-19. At the Johns Hopkins FTIC core, DNA taken from cultured CD4+ T cells was sequenced by way of the Oncomine TCR Beta short-read assay. TCRdb re-called the PCR reads with MiXCR, one entry per CDR3 protein. The sample comprises roughly 20,000 distinct CDR3 sequences, roughly 50% of which are singletons, and 7.9% rests with the top ten. No antigen has been assigned to these receptors. The treatment denotes: approximately nine-day PBMC culture with coronavirus spike peptide pools or control peptides (ViraFEST assay). Specimen: CD4+ T cells from blood, cultured in vitro. The receptor set was obtained from a human donor who had recovered from COVID-19.

There are a few counts of this clonotype. This rearrangement joins TRBV30 to TRBJ1-1; D not certain. Between the trimmed V and J ends, which lost 2 bases and 1 base, there was a span of 5 bases. The germline gives CDR1 GTSNPN, CDR2 SVGIG (reference sequence). This CDR3 spans 12 amino acids. This CDR3 is CAWSYQNTEAFF. Here the CDR3 DNA reads TGTGCCTGGAGTTACCAGAACACTGAAGCTTTCTTT.

The gene calls are TRBV30 and TRBJ1-1; 8 bases are shared with TRBD1. CDR1 and CDR2 from the germline V gene are GTSNPN and SVGIG (reference sequence). The V gene end was trimmed by 0 bases and the J gene end by 0 bases; junction bases not matched to a gene: 6. The length of the CDR3 is 16 residues. CDR3 residues: CAWSVAGGLVNTEAFF. DNA of the CDR3: TGTGCCTGGAGTGTGGCAGGGGGCTTAGTGAACACTGAAGCTTTCTTT.

The CDR3 loop is CASSGDGGGNQPQHF. CDR3 in DNA: TGTGCCAGCAGCGGGGACGGCGGAGGCAATCAGCCCCAGCATTTT. The rearrangement joins TRBV6-1 to TRBJ1-5, with D maybe TRBD1 (5 bases). There are 15 residues in the CDR3. CDR1 MNHNS and CDR2 SASEGT come from the germline V gene. V lost 6 bases, J lost 2 bases, and 14 bases lay in between.

The chain links TRBV6-1 to TRBJ1-1, with 12 bases matching TRBD1. In germline, CDR1 is MNHNS, CDR2 SASEGT. Trimming at V came to 4 bases and at J to 4 bases, leaving 13 bases not matched to a gene. The CDR3 runs to 18 residues. The DNA for the CDR3 is TGTGCCAGCAGTGCCTATGTATTCCGGGACAGGGGGCGCACTGAAGCTTTCTTT. Translation: CASSAYVFRDRGRTEAFF.

This clonotype was observed a handful of times. The genes are TRBV27 and TRBJ1-5; no definite D call. The germline V and J ends were trimmed by 2 bases and 5 bases, with 10 bases remaining between them. CDR3 size: 14 residues. Looked up from germline, CDR1 is MNHEY and CDR2 is SMNVEV (reference sequence). DNA for the CDR3: TGTGCCAGCAGTTTAGAAAGGAAGGATCAGCCCCAGCATTTT. This gives the protein CASSLERKDQPQHF.

This chain joins TRBV4-1 and TRBJ1-1; D ambiguous. The CDR3 runs to 12 residues. CDR1 MGHRA and CDR2 YSYEKL come from the germline V gene. V was cut by 2 bases and J by 1 base, with 2 bases left in between. In nucleotides, the CDR3 is TGCGCCAGCAGCCAAACGAACACTGAAGCTTTCTTT. This encodes CASSQTNTEAFF.

The CDR3 loop reads CASSPPGQFNEKLFF. CDR3 nucleotide sequence: TGTGCCAGCAGCCCACCCGGACAGTTTAATGAAAAACTGTTTTTT. The V call is TRBV7-2, the J call TRBJ1-4; TRBD1 is a possible D gene (6 bases). The CDR3 has 15 residues. The V and J ends lost 5 bases and 4 bases respectively, with 14 bases between them. Germline CDR1 reads SGHTA; CDR2 reads FQGNSA.

The gene calls are TRBV28 and TRBJ2-1; 13 positions agree with TRBD2. V shed 4 bases, J shed 5 bases, and the junction held 5 bases outside the gene matches. The CDR3 sequence is 16 residues long. Germline-derived CDR1 and CDR2 are MDHEN and SYDVKM. CDR3 sequence: CASSSSGLAGDNEQFF. CDR3 sequence (DNA): TGTGCCAGCAGTTCCTCCGGACTAGCGGGGGACAATGAGCAGTTCTTC.

V is TRBV12-3 or TRBV12-4 and J is TRBJ2-2; TRBD2 might be the D (7 bases). The CDR3 is made up of 15 amino acids. V was pared by 1 base and J by 3 bases, with 9 bases between. In DNA, the CDR3 is TGTGCCAGCAGTTTAGGCGGGGGCTACACCGGGGAGCTGTTTTTT. Residues: CASSLGGGYTGELFF.

This rearrangement joins TRBV20-1 to TRBJ2-1; perhaps D is TRBD1 or TRBD2 (5 bases each). Looked up from germline, CDR1 is DFQATT and CDR2 is SNEGSKA (reference sequence). Trimming took off 6 bases at V and 7 bases at J, with 16 bases between the two ends. CDR3 length equals 13 residues. The CDR3 bases are TGCAGTGCCCCAGGGCTAGCTGGGAATGAGCAGTTCTTC. It specifies CSAPGLAGNEQFF.

The V call is TRBV10-3, the J call TRBJ2-7; 7 bases map to TRBD1. V lost 8 bases and J lost 0; bases outside the gene matches: 16. The CDR3 has 17 amino acids. Germline V gene sequence: CDR1 ENHRY, CDR2 SYGVKD. CDR3: CAIGQGGSVGGSYEQYF. CDR3 in DNA: TGTGCCATCGGTCAAGGGGGCTCGGTTGGGGGCTCCTACGAGCAGTACTTC.

The rearrangement uses TRBV15 and TRBJ1-5, with TRBD1 identical over 10 bases. The germline V gene has CDR1 LNHNV and CDR2 YYDKDF (reference sequence). V shed 5 bases, J shed 2 bases, and the junction held 9 bases outside the gene matches. The CDR3 spans 17 residues. The CDR3 protein is CATSSPPGTGGNQPQHF. CDR3 nucleotides: TGTGCCACCAGCTCCCCCCCCGGGACAGGGGGCAATCAGCCCCAGCATTTT.

The gene calls are TRBV5-1 and TRBJ2-1, with 9 nucleotides matching TRBD2. With V trimmed by 2 bases and J by 7 bases, 4 bases remained unmatched. The CDR3 runs to 14 residues. Germline V gene lookup returns CDR1 SGHRS and CDR2 YFSETQ. CDR3 coding DNA: TGCGCCAGCAGCTTAGCGGGAGGATGGAATGAGCAGTTCTTC. Amino acid sequence: CASSLAGGWNEQFF.

V usage is TRBV7-4 and J usage is TRBJ1-2; possible D gene TRBD1, 6 bases. The CDR3 covers 22 residues. Trimming took off 4 bases at V and 4 bases at J, with 37 bases between the two ends. Germline-derived CDR1 and CDR2 are SGHVT and SQSDAQ. The CDR3 DNA sequence: TGTGCCAGCAGCTCCCGACCCCCCCCAGTCGCCCAACAGGGAGGGATTACCTATGGCTACACCTTC. Translation: CASSSRPPPVAQQGGITYGYTF.

The chain combines TRBV2 with TRBJ2-7; D uncertain. This CDR3 has 15 residues. With 3 bases removed from V and 3 bases from J, the gap between germline ends came to 15 bases. In germline, CDR1 is SNHLY, CDR2 FYNNEI. The CDR3 protein is CASSDPATTGYEQYF. DNA of the CDR3: TGTGCCAGCAGTGACCCCGCCACTACCGGCTACGAGCAGTACTTC.

The chain joins TRBV24-1 to TRBJ2-3; D perhaps matches TRBD1 (5 bases). The V end lost 7 bases, the J end lost 0 bases, and 7 bases lay between the germline ends. Germline loops: CDR1 KGHDR, CDR2 SFDVKD. This CDR3 is 13 amino acids long. CDR3 sequence (DNA): TGTGCCACCAGGCAGGGTAGCACAGATACGCAGTATTTT. Translating gives CATRQGSTDTQYF.

This chain joins TRBV6-1 and TRBJ2-7; D is perhaps TRBD2 (6 bases). CDR1 and CDR2 from the germline V gene are MNHNS and SASEGT. There are 13 residues in the CDR3. V gave up 8 bases and J gave up 3 bases, with 14 bases separating them. The CDR3 region is CASSPVGLYEQYF. The DNA of the CDR3 is TGTGCCAGCTCGCCGGTGGGACTCTACGAGCAGTACTTC.

The V and J genes are TRBV20-1 and TRBJ2-7; D might be TRBD1 or TRBD2, each matching 5 bases. V lost 0 bases and J lost 2, with 14 bases in between. The CDR3 runs 15 residues. Germline CDR1 is DFQATT and CDR2 is SNEGSKA (reference sequence). CDR3 amino acids: CSARDRPGRTYEQYF. CDR3 coding DNA: TGCAGTGCTAGAGATCGCCCGGGACGGACCTACGAGCAGTACTTC.

This clonotype appeared a few times. This sequence joins TRBV12-3 or TRBV12-4 and TRBJ2-1, with TRBD1 matching 7 bases. This CDR3 spans 13 amino acids. V shed 6 bases and J 8 bases; nucleotides not matched to a gene: 7. The CDR3 loop reads CASRTGLRHEQFF. For the CDR3, the DNA is TGTGCCAGCAGGACAGGGCTAAGGCATGAGCAGTTCTTC.

The chain joins TRBV6-5 to TRBJ2-1, with 9 nucleotides matching TRBD2. The CDR3 covers 15 residues. V was pared by 2 bases and J by 7 bases, with 6 bases of the junction left unmatched. Germline loops: CDR1 MNHEY, CDR2 SVGAGI. The CDR3: CASSYTREGPNEQFF. The CDR3 bases are TGTGCCAGCAGTTACACGCGGGAGGGCCCGAATGAGCAGTTCTTC.

V and J are TRBV15 and TRBJ2-3, with a possible D match to TRBD1 (5 bases). This CDR3 contains 15 residues. V was clipped by 1 base and J by 6 bases, with 14 bases between them. CDR1 is LNHNV and CDR2 is YYDKDF in the germline V gene (reference sequence). CDR3 nucleotide sequence: TGTGCCACCAGCAGAGGTCGTGGACAAGGGGATACGCAGTATTTT. Translating it yields CATSRGRGQGDTQYF.

The rearrangement uses TRBV6-5 and TRBJ2-5; D is unclear. Looked up from germline, CDR1 is MNHEY and CDR2 is SVGAGI. This CDR3 is 13 amino acids long. Trimming left V 4 bases short and J 0 bases short, with 6 bases between. The CDR3 sequence is CASSSLYQETQYF. For the CDR3, the DNA is TGTGCCAGCAGTTCACTGTACCAAGAGACCCAGTACTTC.

The CDR3 bases are TGTGCCAGCAGTGGGGAAGTGAACACCGGGGAGCTGTTTTTT. Protein: CASSGEVNTGELFF. The chain couples TRBV6-1 to TRBJ2-2; the D is unclear. Germline V CDR1 and CDR2: MNHNS, SASEGT. V gave up 4 bases and J gave up 1 base, with 7 bases separating them. This CDR3 region has 14 residues.

V gene TRBV27 combines with J gene TRBJ2-7; no firm D call. The V gene's germline CDR1 is MNHEY and CDR2 SMNVEV (reference sequence). This CDR3 is 15 amino acids long. The V end was cut by 3 bases, the J end by 5 bases, with 17 bases between. The CDR3 region is CASSFWAGPIHEQYF. The CDR3 coding sequence is TGTGCCAGCAGTTTTTGGGCAGGCCCTATCCACGAGCAGTACTTC.

The chain joins TRBV20-1 to TRBJ2-3; 11 bases fit TRBD2. The CDR3 is 16 residues long. The trim removed 6 bases at V and 2 bases at J, leaving 10 bases unmatched. Germline assignment: CDR1 DFQATT and CDR2 SNEGSKA (reference sequence). The DNA of the CDR3 is TGCAGTGCCCCGGGACTAGCGGACTCTACCACAGATACGCAGTATTTT. It codes for CSAPGLADSTTDTQYF.

This chain connects TRBV20-1 to TRBJ2-1; D may be TRBD1 (6 bases). This CDR3 has 15 residues. Germline V gene lookup returns CDR1 DFQATT and CDR2 SNEGSKA (reference sequence). The V and J ends lost 2 bases and 2 bases respectively, with 13 bases between them. Here the CDR3 DNA reads TGCAGTGCTAGAAGGGGACAATCCCCCTACAATGAGCAGTTCTTC. This codes for CSARRGQSPYNEQFF.

In this sample, this clonotype turned up a few times. V usage is TRBV2 and J usage is TRBJ1-1; perhaps TRBD1 as D (6 bases). Germline assignment: CDR1 SNHLY and CDR2 FYNNEI. With 6 bases removed from V and 4 bases from J, the gap between germline ends came to 12 bases. The CDR3 extends over 13 amino acids. The CDR3 coding sequence is TGTGCCAGCAGGCCCTCACAGGGCACTGAAGCTTTCTTT. Protein product: CASRPSQGTEAFF. Complete variable domain (other parts from reference TRBV2 and TRBJ1-1): EPEVTQTPSHQVTQMGQEVILRCVPISNHLYFYWYRQILGQKVEFLVSFYNNEISEKSEIFDDQFSVERPDGSNFTLKIRSTKLEDSAMYFCASRPSQGTEAFFGQGTRLTVV.

This clonotype was seen a handful of times. CDR3 DNA: TGTGCCATCCGGGGCCCCATGAACACCGGGGAGCTGTTTTTT. Encoded protein: CAIRGPMNTGELFF. The V call is TRBV27, the J call TRBJ2-2; D might be TRBD1 or TRBD2, each matching 5 bases. Trimming cost V 10 bases and J 1 base, with 13 bases left between them. The CDR3 is 14 amino acids. The germline V gene has CDR1 MNHEY and CDR2 SMNVEV (reference sequence).

The chain links TRBV6-1 to TRBJ2-2; 7 bases are shared with TRBD2. The CDR3 runs 14 residues. V gave up 8 bases and J gave up 0 bases; unmatched junction bases: 3. The germline gives CDR1 MNHNS, CDR2 SASEGT. The CDR3: CASRAGANTGELFF. The CDR3 coding sequence is TGTGCCAGCCGTGCGGGAGCGAACACCGGGGAGCTGTTTTTT.

This clonotype was recorded a few times. The J gene is TRBJ1-1, the V gene TRBV18; possibly TRBD1 for D (6 bases). Germline assignment: CDR1 KGHSH and CDR2 LQKENI. The CDR3 extends over 14 amino acids. V shed 4 bases and J shed 4 bases, with 13 bases lying between them. The CDR3 here is CASSLLQGSTEAFF. CDR3 bases: TGTGCCAGCTCACTTCTACAGGGTTCCACTGAAGCTTTCTTT.

There are a few counts of this clonotype. The genes are TRBV24-1 and TRBJ2-5; D gene uncertain. Germline loops: CDR1 KGHDR, CDR2 SFDVKD. The CDR3 has 15 residues. The V end was cut by 7 bases, the J end by 3 bases, with 17 bases between. CDR3 sequence reads: CATSEGWASKETQYF. The CDR3 DNA sequence: TGTGCCACCAGCGAAGGATGGGCTTCTAAAGAGACCCAGTACTTC.

This clonotype was counted a few times. The CDR3 DNA sequence: TGTGCCAGCAGTGGGGCAGGGGCGCAGAATTCACCCCTCCACTTT. This encodes CASSGAGAQNSPLHF. V usage is TRBV2 and J usage is TRBJ1-6; D may be TRBD1 (6 bases). CDR1 is SNHLY, CDR2 FYNNEI, per germline. The V and J ends lost 4 bases and 7 bases respectively, with 14 bases between them. The CDR3 is 15 amino acids.